This is a list of T cell receptor beta chains from one sample in a study of identical twins. MiXCR, applied by TCRdb to the 5' RACE reads, yields one record per CDR3 protein. Found here are over 200,000 distinct CDR3 sequences, approximately 7.1% of them singletons; the top ten hold approximately 15%. Separately, the same data were catalogued under a study of T cells expressing NK-cell markers.

Sequencing was carried out using CD8+ T cells sorted from blood. The receptors stem from a woman under 30 in good health. CDR3s include the opening cysteine and the closing phenylalanine or tryptophan. The D gene is left open where the match is weak.

D: NA
V: TRBV6-5
CDR3: CASSYQGKSPNYGYTF

D: TRBD2
V: TRBV11-2
CDR3: CASSLAGAWGTGELFF

D: NA
V: TRBV2
CDR3: CATAGSAGAFF

D: NA
V: TRBV12-3/TRBV12-4
CDR3: CASSFTGDSYEQYF

D: TRBD2
V: TRBV5-1
CDR3: CASSLEVLAGGRDTQYF

D: NA
V: TRBV27
CDR3: CASSFGSRDGYTF

D: TRBD2
V: TRBV4-1
CDR3: CASSQDPPLSGTPKNIQYF

D: NA
V: TRBV5-6
CDR3: CASSLVASTNEKLFF

D: NA
V: TRBV29-1
CDR3: CSVRQDYGYTF

D: TRBD2
V: TRBV12-3/TRBV12-4
CDR3: CASSLTGTSVADTQYF

D: NA
V: TRBV6-1
CDR3: CASSTPDDTYEQYF

D: NA
V: TRBV20-1
CDR3: CSATPTGGYTF

D: NA
V: TRBV3-1
CDR3: CASSQVGSGANVLTF

D: NA
V: TRBV6-2/TRBV6-3
CDR3: CASSHPSDNQPQHF

D: NA
V: TRBV3-1
CDR3: CASSQGPGQLNEQFF

D: NA
V: TRBV7-6
CDR3: CASSKRGAPLEETQYF

D: NA
V: TRBV6-5
CDR3: CASSRTNYGYTF

D: TRBD1
V: TRBV4-1
CDR3: CASSQGRGQGSHEQYF

D: NA
V: TRBV7-9
CDR3: CASSLGRQVGGEQYF

D: TRBD1
V: TRBV7-9
CDR3: CASSRSPSGQSNTEAFF

D: NA
V: TRBV7-9
CDR3: CASSWKGELFF

D: NA
V: TRBV27
CDR3: CASSLDAAGLDTQYF